The clone carrying this TCR beta chain was counted only a few times. What it binds is not known. These data come from a study of OX40 agonist ivuxolimab in advanced cancers. Study summary: Dose-escalation patients had hepatocellular carcinoma, melanoma, renal cell or head and neck cancer. Patients were roughly 83% male with ages about 23 to 79, mean around 61.

Germline V lookup: CDR1 SGHTA, CDR2 FQGNSA. Between the trimmed V and J ends, which lost 3 bases and 1 base, there was a span of 9 bases. This CDR3 comprises 14 residues. Study-wide results and caveats: Among the lowest peripheral clonal expansion occurred in 0.1-3.0 mg/kg partial responders.

The table came from immunoSEQ multiplex PCR; TCRdb's copy has only in-frame clones and leaves some out. The sample shows 65,000 to 90,000 clones, approximately 83% of them seen only once. The V and J genes are TRBV7-2 and TRBJ1-1; perhaps TRBD1 as D (5 bases). This specimen was CD4+ or CD8+ T cells sorted from blood, taken in a trial of the OX40 agonist ivuxolimab. The clonotype originates from an adult with an advanced solid tumor such as melanoma, head and neck, liver or kidney cancer. The CDR3: CASSFAGSNTEAFF. The CDR3 region has the DNA TGTGCCAGCAGCTTTGCAGGGTCGAACACTGAAGCTTTCTTT.